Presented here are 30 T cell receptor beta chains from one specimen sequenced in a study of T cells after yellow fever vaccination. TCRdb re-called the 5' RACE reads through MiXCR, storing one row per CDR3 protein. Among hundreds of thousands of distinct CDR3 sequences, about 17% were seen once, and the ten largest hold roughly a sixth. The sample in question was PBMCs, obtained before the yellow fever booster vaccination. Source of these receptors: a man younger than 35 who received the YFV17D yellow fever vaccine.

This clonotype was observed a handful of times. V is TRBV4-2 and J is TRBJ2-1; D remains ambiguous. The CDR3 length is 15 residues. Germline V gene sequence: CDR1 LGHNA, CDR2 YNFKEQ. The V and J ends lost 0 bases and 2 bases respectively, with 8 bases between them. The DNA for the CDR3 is TGTGCCAGCAGCCAAGATAAGGGCACCTACAATGAGCAGTTCTTC. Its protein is CASSQDKGTYNEQFF.

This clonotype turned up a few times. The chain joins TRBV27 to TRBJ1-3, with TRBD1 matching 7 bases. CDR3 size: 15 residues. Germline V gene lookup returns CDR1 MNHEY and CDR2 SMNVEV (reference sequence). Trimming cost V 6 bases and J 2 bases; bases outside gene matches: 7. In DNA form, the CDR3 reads TGTGCCAGCAGAGCTAGGGGGCCGGCTGGAAACACCATATATTTT. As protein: CASRARGPAGNTIYF.

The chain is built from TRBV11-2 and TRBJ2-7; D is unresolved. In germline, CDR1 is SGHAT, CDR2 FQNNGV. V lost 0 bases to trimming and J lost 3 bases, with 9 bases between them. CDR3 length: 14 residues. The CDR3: CASSLEWGSYEQYF. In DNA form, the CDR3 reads TGTGCCAGCAGCTTAGAATGGGGTAGCTACGAGCAGTACTTC. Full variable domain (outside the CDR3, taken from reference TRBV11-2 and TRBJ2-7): EAGVAQSPRYKIIEKRQSVAFWCNPISGHATLYWYQQILGQGPKLLIQFQNNGVVDDSQLPKDRFSAERLKGVDSTLKIQPAKLEDSAVYLCASSLEWGSYEQYFGPGTRLTVT.

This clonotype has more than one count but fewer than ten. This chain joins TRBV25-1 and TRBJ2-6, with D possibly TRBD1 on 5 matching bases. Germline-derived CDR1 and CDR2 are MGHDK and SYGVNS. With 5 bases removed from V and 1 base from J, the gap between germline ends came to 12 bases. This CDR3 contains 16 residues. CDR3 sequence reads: CASSPTQGSGANVLTF. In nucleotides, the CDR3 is TGTGCCAGCAGTCCTACGCAGGGTTCTGGGGCCAACGTCCTGACTTTC.

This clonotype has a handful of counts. The CDR3 loop reads CSATPGGSSGANVLTF. CDR3 bases: TGCAGTGCAACCCCGGGGGGAAGCTCTGGGGCCAACGTCCTGACTTTC. The V call is TRBV20-1, the J call TRBJ2-6; TRBD2 aligns across 7 bases. V lost 6 bases, J lost 0 bases, and 8 bases stayed unmatched. The CDR3 contains 16 residues. Germline assignment: CDR1 DFQATT and CDR2 SNEGSKA (reference sequence).

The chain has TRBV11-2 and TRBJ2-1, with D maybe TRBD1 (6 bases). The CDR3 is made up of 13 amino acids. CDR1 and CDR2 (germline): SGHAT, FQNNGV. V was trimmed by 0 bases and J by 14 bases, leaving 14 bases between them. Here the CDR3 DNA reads TGTGCCAGCAGCTTAGATCGGCCAGGGGCGAAGTTCTTC. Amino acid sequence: CASSLDRPGAKFF.

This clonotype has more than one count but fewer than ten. CDR3 nucleotide sequence: TGTGCCAGCAGCTTTTATAACCTTAGGAATGAAAAACTGTTTTTT. Encoded protein: CASSFYNLRNEKLFF. This chain uses TRBV5-5 with TRBJ1-4; D is ambiguous. From germline, CDR1 is SGHKS and CDR2 YYEKEE (reference sequence). The CDR3 is made up of 15 amino acids. V was shortened by 2 bases and J by 5 bases, with 13 bases between the two germline ends. Full variable domain (outside the CDR3, taken from reference TRBV5-5 and TRBJ1-4): DAGVTQSPTHLIKTRGQQVTLRCSPISGHKSVSWYQQVLGQGPQFIFQYYEKEERGRGNFPDRFSARQFPNYSSELNVNALLLGDSALYLCASSFYNLRNEKLFFGSGTQLSVL.

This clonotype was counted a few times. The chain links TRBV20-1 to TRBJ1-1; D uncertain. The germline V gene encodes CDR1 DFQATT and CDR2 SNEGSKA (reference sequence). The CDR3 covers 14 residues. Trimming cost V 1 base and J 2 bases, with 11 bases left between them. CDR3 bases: TGCAGTGCTAGAGCCCCCCACCAAAACACTGAAGCTTTCTTT. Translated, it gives CSARAPHQNTEAFF.

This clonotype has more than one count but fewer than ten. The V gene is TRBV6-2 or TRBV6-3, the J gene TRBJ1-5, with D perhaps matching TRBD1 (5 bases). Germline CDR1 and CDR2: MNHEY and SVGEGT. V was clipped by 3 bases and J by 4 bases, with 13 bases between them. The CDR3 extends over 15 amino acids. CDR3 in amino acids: CASSYVGGRNQPQHF. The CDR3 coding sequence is TGTGCCAGCAGTTATGTCGGGGGGAGGAATCAGCCCCAGCATTTT.

CDR3 protein: CASSLIAGGLTDTQYF. In nucleotides, the CDR3 is TGTGCCAGCAGCCTAATAGCGGGGGGGCTCACAGATACGCAGTATTTT. The chain links TRBV7-2 to TRBJ2-3; 11 nucleotides match TRBD2. J was trimmed by 2 bases and V by 5 bases; bases with no gene match: 6. The CDR3 has 16 residues. Looked up from germline, CDR1 is SGHTA and CDR2 is FQGNSA.

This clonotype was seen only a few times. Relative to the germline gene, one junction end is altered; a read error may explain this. CDR3 loop: CASSSLGQEKETQYF. Here the CDR3 DNA reads TGTGCTAGCAGCTCGCTGGGACAGGAAAAAGAGACCCAGTACTTC. The rearrangement joins TRBV7-7 to TRBJ2-5; 8 positions match TRBD1. This CDR3 region has 15 residues. CDR1 and CDR2 from the germline V gene are SSHAT and FNYEAQ (reference sequence). Combining the CDR3 with reference TRBV7-7 and TRBJ2-5 gives the whole variable domain GAGVSQSPRYKVTKRGQDVTLRCDPISSHATLYWYQQALGQGPEFLTYFNYEAQPDKSGLPSDRFSAERPEGSISTLTIQRTEQRDSAMYRCASSSLGQEKETQYFGPGTRLLVL.

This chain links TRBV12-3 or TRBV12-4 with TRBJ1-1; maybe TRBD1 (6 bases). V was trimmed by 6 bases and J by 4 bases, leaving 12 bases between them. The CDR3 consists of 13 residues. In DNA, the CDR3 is TGTGCCAGCAGACCGGACAGTGCCACTGAAGCTTTCTTT. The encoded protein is CASRPDSATEAFF.

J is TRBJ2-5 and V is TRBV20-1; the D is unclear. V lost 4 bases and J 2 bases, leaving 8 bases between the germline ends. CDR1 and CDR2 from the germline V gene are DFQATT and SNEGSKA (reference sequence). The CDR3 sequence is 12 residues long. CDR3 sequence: CSAKRNQETQYF. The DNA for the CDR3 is TGCAGTGCTAAAAGAAATCAAGAGACCCAGTACTTC.

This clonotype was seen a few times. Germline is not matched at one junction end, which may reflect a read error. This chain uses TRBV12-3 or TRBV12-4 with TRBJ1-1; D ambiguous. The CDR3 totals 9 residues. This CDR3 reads CASSSPPVF. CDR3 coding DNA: TGTGCCAGCAGTTCCCCCCCCGTATTT.

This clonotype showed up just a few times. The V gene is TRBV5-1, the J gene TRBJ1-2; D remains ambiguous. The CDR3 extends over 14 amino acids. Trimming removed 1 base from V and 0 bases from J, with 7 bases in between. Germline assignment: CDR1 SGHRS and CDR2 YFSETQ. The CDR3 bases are TGCGCCAGCAGCTTGCGGGAACCTAACTATGGCTACACCTTC. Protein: CASSLREPNYGYTF.

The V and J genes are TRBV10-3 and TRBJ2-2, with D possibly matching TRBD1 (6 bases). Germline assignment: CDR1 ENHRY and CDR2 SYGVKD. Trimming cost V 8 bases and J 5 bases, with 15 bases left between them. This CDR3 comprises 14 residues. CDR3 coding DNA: TGTGCCATCTCTTCGGCAGGGGATACCGGGGAGCTGTTTTTT. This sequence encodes CAISSAGDTGELFF.

CDR3 protein: CASSQRAGELFF. In nucleotides, the CDR3 is TGTGCCAGCAGCCAGCGGGCCGGGGAGCTGTTTTTT. The chain joins TRBV3-1 to TRBJ2-2; TRBD2 is a possible D gene (5 bases). The CDR3 runs 12 residues. V was cut by 3 bases and J by 6 bases, with 5 bases left in between. CDR1 and CDR2 from the germline V gene are LGHDT and YNNKEL (reference sequence).

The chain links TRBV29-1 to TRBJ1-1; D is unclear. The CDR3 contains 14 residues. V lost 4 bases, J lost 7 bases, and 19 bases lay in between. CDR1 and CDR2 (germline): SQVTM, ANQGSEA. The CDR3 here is CSVAIEASPNEAFF. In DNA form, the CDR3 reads TGCAGCGTTGCCATCGAGGCGTCACCGAATGAAGCTTTCTTT.

The CDR3 DNA reads TGTGCCAGCAGGGGGGAAGGGAAGAGGGAGACCCAGTACTTC. The encoded protein is CASRGEGKRETQYF. The chain recombines TRBV4-2 with TRBJ2-5, with D possibly being TRBD1 or TRBD2 (5 bases each). Trimming cost V 6 bases and J 5 bases, with 16 bases left between them. CDR3 length: 14 residues. CDR1 and CDR2 from the germline V gene are LGHNA and YNFKEQ.

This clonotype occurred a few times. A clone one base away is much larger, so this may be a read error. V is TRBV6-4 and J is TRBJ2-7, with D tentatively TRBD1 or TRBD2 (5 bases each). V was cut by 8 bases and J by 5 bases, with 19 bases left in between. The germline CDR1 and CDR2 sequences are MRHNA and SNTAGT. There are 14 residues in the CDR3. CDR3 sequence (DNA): TGTGCCAGCCCGACCAGGGAGAGAAAGAACGAGCAGTACGTC. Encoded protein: CASPTRERKNEQYV.

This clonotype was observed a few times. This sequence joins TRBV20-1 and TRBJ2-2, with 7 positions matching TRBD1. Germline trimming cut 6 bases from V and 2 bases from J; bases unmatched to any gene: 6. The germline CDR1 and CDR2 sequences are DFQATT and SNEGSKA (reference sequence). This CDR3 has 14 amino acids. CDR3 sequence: CSATGTVNTGELFF. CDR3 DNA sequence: TGCAGTGCAACCGGGACAGTTAACACCGGGGAGCTGTTTTTT.

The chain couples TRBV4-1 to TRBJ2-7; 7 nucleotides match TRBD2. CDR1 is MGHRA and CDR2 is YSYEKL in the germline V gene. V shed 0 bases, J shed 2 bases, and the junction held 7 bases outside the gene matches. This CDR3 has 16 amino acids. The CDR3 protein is CASSQDPGRGTYEQYV. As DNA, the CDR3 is TGCGCCAGCAGCCAAGACCCGGGGAGGGGTACCTACGAGCAGTACGTC.

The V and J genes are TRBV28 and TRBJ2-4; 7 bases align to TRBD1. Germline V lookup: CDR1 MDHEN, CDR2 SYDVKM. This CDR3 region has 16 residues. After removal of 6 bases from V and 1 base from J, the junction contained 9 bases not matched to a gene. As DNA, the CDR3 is TGTGCCAGCAGATCTCAACAGGGGTTGGCCAAAAACATTCAGTACTTC. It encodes CASRSQQGLAKNIQYF.

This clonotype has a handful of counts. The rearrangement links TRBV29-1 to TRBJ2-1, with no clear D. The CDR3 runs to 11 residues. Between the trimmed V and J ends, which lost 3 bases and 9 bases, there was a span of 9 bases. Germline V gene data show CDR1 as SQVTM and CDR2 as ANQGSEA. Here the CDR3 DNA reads TGCAGCGTTGATAGTTCGGGTGAGCAGTTCTTC. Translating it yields CSVDSSGEQFF.

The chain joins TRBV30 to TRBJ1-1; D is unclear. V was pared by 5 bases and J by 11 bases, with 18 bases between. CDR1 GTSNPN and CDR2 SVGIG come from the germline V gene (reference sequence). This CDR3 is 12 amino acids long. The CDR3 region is CAWGAASLGAFF. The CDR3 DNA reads TGTGCCTGGGGTGCCGCCTCGTTGGGGGCTTTCTTT.

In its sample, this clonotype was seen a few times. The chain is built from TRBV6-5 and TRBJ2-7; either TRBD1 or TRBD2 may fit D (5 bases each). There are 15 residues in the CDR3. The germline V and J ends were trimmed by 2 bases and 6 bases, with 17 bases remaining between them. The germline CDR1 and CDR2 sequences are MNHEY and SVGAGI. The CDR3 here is CASSYVVRGESEQYF. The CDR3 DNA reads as TGTGCCAGCAGTTACGTCGTTAGGGGAGAGAGCGAGCAGTACTTC.

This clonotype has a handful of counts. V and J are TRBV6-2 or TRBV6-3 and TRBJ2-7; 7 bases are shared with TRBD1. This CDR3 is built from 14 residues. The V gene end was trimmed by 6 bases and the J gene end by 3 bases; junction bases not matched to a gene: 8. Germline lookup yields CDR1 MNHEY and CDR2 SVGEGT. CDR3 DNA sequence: TGTGCCAGCAGGCAGAGGGGGCTGAACTACGAGCAGTACGTC. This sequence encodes CASRQRGLNYEQYV.

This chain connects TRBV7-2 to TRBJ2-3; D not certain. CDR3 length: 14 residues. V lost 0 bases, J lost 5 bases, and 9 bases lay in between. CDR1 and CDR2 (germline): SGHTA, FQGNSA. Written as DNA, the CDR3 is TGTGCCAGCAGCTTAGCGCCTCTGCTAGATACGCAGTATTTT. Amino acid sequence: CASSLAPLLDTQYF.

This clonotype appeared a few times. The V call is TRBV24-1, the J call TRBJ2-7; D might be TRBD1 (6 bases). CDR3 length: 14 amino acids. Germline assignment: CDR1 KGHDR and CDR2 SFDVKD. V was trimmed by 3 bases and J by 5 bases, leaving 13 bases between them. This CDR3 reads CATSDGTTRDEQYF. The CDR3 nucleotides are TGTGCCACCAGTGATGGGACAACTCGAGACGAGCAGTACTTC.

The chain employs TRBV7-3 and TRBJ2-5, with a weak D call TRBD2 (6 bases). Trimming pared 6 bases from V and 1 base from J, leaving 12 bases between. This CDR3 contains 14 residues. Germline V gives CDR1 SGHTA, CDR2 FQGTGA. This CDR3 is CASREPGLQETQYF. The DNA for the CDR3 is TGTGCCAGCAGGGAACCGGGACTCCAAGAGACCCAGTACTTC.